Listed here are 15 T cell receptor beta chains from one sample, sequenced in a study of metastatic and nonmetastatic thyroid tumors. Not a single patient had been given any form of treatment at any point before undergoing thyroid surgery. From the PCR reads, TCRdb re-called clones with MiXCR. The sample yields approximately 7,700 clones, approximately 31% seen once. The material sequenced was tumor tissue. The receptors here all came from a female donor with papillary thyroid cancer or a benign thyroid nodule (not recorded which). Some clones in this sample may be carry-over from other donors' samples.

This clone was picked up a small number of times. The V call is TRBV30, the J call TRBJ2-2; D possibly corresponds to TRBD1 (6 bases). The CDR3 sequence is 15 residues long. In germline, CDR1 is GTSNPN, CDR2 SVGIG (reference sequence). V was pared by 2 bases and J by 3 bases, with 13 bases between. The CDR3 DNA follows: TGTGCCTGGAGTTTAAGGGGGAGTGACACCGGGGAGCTGTTTTTT. It specifies CAWSLRGSDTGELFF. The whole variable domain, filled in from reference TRBV30 and TRBJ2-2, reads SQTIHQWPATLVQPVGSPLSLECTVEGTSNPNLYWYRQAAGRGLQLLFYSVGIGQISSEVPQNLSASRPQDRQFILSSKKLLLSDSGFYLCAWSLRGSDTGELFFGEGSRLTVL.

By share, this clone counts as large (0.1 to 1%). The chain joins TRBV12-3 or TRBV12-4 to TRBJ2-7; D possibly corresponds to TRBD1 (5 bases). The ends were cut back, 4 bases at V and 3 bases at J, with 19 bases in the middle. This CDR3 region has 16 residues. The CDR3 DNA reads TGTGCCAGCAGTTCCCCCTCGGACAATTCGGACTACGAGCAGTACTTC. Translated, it gives CASSSPSDNSDYEQYF.

V gene TRBV19 combines with J gene TRBJ1-2; 7 bases agree with TRBD1. J gave up 0 bases and V 3 bases, and 4 bases lay outside the gene matches. The CDR3 is made up of 15 amino acids. Germline V gene lookup returns CDR1 LNHDA and CDR2 SQIVND (reference sequence). The CDR3 nucleotides read TGTGCCAGTAGTATTCTTACAGGGGCTAACTATGGCTACACCTTC. Its translation is CASSILTGANYGYTF.

Ten or more counts support this clone. The chain has TRBV11-3 and TRBJ2-7; D remains unclear. Germline V CDR1 and CDR2: SGHNT, YENEEA. This CDR3 comprises 14 residues. V lost 2 bases, J lost 3 bases, and 11 bases lay in between. The CDR3 coding sequence is TGTGCCAGCAGCTTATATGACGTGGGCTACGAGCAGTACTTC. It codes for CASSLYDVGYEQYF. The variable domain in full, completed from reference TRBV11-3 and TRBJ2-7, reads EAGVVQSPRYKIIEKKQPVAFWCNPISGHNTLYWYLQNLGQGPELLIRYENEEAVDDSQLPKDRFSAERLKGVDSTLKIQPAELGDSAVYLCASSLYDVGYEQYFGPGTRLTVT.

V is TRBV12-5 and J is TRBJ2-3; D remains unclear. Germline values: CDR1 LGHNT, CDR2 FRNRAP. Trimming removed 2 bases at V and 6 bases at J, with 9 bases between. This CDR3 comprises 13 residues. The CDR3 coding sequence is TGTGCTAGTGGTTTGTCCGTTGCGGATACGCAGTATTTT. This translates into CASGLSVADTQYF.

Many counts were recorded for this clone. This chain uses TRBV12-3 or TRBV12-4 with TRBJ2-1, with 8 positions matching TRBD2. The CDR3 runs 15 residues. Trimming at V came to 8 bases and at J to 5 bases, leaving 11 bases not matched to a gene. The chain's CDR3 is CASGDSGNWHNEQFF. In DNA, the CDR3 is TGTGCCAGCGGGGATAGCGGGAATTGGCACAATGAGCAGTTCTTC.

This clone was seen more than once but under ten times. V usage is TRBV20-1 and J usage is TRBJ1-1; the D gene is possibly TRBD1 (5 bases). Trimming pared 3 bases from V and 2 bases from J, leaving 13 bases between. Looked up from germline, CDR1 is DFQATT and CDR2 is SNEGSKA (reference sequence). The CDR3 covers 14 residues. The CDR3 coding sequence is TGCAGTGCTAGCAGGGTAGATGGCAACACTGAAGCTTTCTTT. Residues: CSASRVDGNTEAFF.

The rearrangement links TRBV11-1 to TRBJ1-1; TRBD1 might be the D (5 bases). The CDR3 consists of 16 residues. The V end lost 2 bases, the J end lost 5 bases, and 18 bases lay between the germline ends. CDR1 and CDR2 from the germline V gene are SGHAT and FQDESV (reference sequence). The DNA of the CDR3 is TGTGCCAGCAGCTTACGGGGGGGGTCTATTGGTACTGAAGCTTTCTTT. It is translated as CASSLRGGSIGTEAFF.

The rearrangement uses TRBV7-2 and TRBJ2-1, with D possibly being TRBD1 or TRBD2 (5 bases each). There are 15 residues in the CDR3. The germline V gene has CDR1 SGHTA and CDR2 FQGNSA. Trimming removed 0 bases at V and 5 bases at J, with 11 bases between. The CDR3 DNA reads as TGTGCCAGCAGCTTAGCGGGAGACAGCGACAATGAGCAGTTCTTC. It codes for CASSLAGDSDNEQFF.

The chain is built from TRBV6-2 or TRBV6-3 and TRBJ2-7; the D is unclear. CDR1 MNHEY and CDR2 SVGEGT come from the germline V gene. The CDR3 runs to 15 residues. V lost 6 bases and J 6 bases, leaving 21 bases between the germline ends. CDR3 in amino acids: CASSQPLNPSREQYF. The CDR3 nucleotides are TGTGCCAGCAGCCAACCGCTTAACCCCTCCCGCGAGCAGTACTTC.

This clone occurred a few times. The V call is TRBV5-8, the J call TRBJ2-3, with 8 bases that match TRBD2. V shed 3 bases, J shed 7 bases, and the junction held 10 bases outside the gene matches. The germline gives CDR1 SGHTS, CDR2 YDEGEE. The CDR3 consists of 15 residues. In DNA form, the CDR3 reads TGTGCCAGCAGCTCCGGAGCGGGAGTCTCGAATACGCAGTATTTT. Its protein is CASSSGAGVSNTQYF.

This rearrangement joins TRBV20-1 to TRBJ2-5; TRBD2 matches 8 bases. This CDR3 has 12 amino acids. Trimming at V came to 6 bases and at J to 3 bases, leaving 3 bases not matched to a gene. Looked up from germline, CDR1 is DFQATT and CDR2 is SNEGSKA (reference sequence). This CDR3 reads CSAQLAEETQYF. The CDR3, as DNA: TGCAGTGCCCAACTAGCGGAAGAGACCCAGTACTTC.

Only a few counts were recorded for this clone. The chain uses TRBV27 and TRBJ1-2; no clear D gene. V lost 7 bases to trimming and J lost 2 bases, with 8 bases between them. Germline V CDR1 and CDR2: MNHEY, SMNVEV (reference sequence). The CDR3 extends over 12 amino acids. CDR3: CASIGGNYGYTF. The DNA for the CDR3 is TGTGCCAGCATAGGAGGGAACTATGGCTACACCTTC.

This clone was observed a few times. At one end the junction does not follow the germline gene, possibly because of a read error. The gene calls are TRBV6-5 and TRBJ1-1, with a possible D match to TRBD1 (6 bases). The CDR3 consists of 16 residues. Germline lookup yields CDR1 MNHEY and CDR2 SVGAGI. The CDR3 sequence: CASSLEAGAADTKASF. Written as DNA, the CDR3 is TGTGCCAGCAGTCTCGAGGCAGGGGCTGCTGATACTAAAGCTTCCTTT.

This rearrangement joins TRBV12-3 or TRBV12-4 to TRBJ1-1, with D possibly TRBD1 on 5 matching bases. V was trimmed by 4 bases and J by 0 bases, leaving 9 bases between them. CDR3 length equals 14 residues. The CDR3 protein is CASSSGPLNTEAFF. DNA for the CDR3: TGTGCCAGCAGTTCGGGACCGCTGAACACTGAAGCTTTCTTT.